This T cell receptor beta chain was observed in a study of CD8+CD57+ T cells in acquired aplastic anemia. Whole-study context: The mean DNA yield obtained from sorted CD4+ and CD8+ cells came to about 3 ug.

The use of genomic DNA as template underpinned the TCR beta VDJ and CDR3 profiling. MiXCR, run by TCRdb on the reads, gives a single entry per CDR3 protein. The sample lists roughly 200,000 distinct CDR3 sequences, about 60% occurring once. The trim removed 3 bases at V and 1 base at J, leaving 1 base unmatched. Germline CDR1 and CDR2: SGHDT and YYEEEE. CDR3 size: 15 residues. An expansion of CD8+CD57+ cells by flow cytometry had been shown in patients chosen for sequencing. Every patient had severe acquired aplastic anemia. Blood sampling was performed on the patients, and none of them had received therapy by then.

This rearrangement joins TRBV5-6 to TRBJ2-6; TRBD2 matches at 7 bases. This clonotype was sampled from a human donor with aplastic anemia. Sequencing was carried out using sorted CD4+, CD8+, or CD8+CD57+ T cells (not recorded which) from PBMCs. CDR3 in DNA: TGTGCCAGCAGCTCCGGGGGGTCTGGGGCCAACGTCCTGACTTTC. It encodes CASSSGGSGANVLTF.